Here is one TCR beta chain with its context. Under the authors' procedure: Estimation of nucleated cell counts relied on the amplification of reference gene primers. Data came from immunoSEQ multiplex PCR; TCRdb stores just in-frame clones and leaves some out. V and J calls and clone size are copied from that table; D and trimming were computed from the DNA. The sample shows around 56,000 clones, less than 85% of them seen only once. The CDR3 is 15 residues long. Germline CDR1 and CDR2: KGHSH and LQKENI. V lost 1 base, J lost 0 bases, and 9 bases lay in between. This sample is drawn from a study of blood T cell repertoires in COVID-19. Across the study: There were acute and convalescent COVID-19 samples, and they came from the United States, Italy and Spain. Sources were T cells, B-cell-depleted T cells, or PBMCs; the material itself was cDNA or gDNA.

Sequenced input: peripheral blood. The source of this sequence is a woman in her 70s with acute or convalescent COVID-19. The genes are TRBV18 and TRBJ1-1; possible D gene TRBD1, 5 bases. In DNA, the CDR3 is TGTGCCAGCTCACCACTAGGACACGTGAACACTGAAGCTTTCTTT. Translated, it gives CASSPLGHVNTEAFF.